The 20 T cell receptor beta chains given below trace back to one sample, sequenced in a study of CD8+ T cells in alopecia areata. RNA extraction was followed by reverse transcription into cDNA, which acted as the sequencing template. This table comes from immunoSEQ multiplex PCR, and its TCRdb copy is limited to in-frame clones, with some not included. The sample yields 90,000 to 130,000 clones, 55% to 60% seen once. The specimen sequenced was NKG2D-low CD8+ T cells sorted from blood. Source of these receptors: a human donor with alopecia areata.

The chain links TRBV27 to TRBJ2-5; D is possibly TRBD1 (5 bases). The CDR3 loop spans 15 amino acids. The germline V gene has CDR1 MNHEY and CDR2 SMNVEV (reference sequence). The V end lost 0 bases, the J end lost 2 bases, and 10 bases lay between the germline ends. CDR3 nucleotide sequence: TGTGCCAGCAGTTTATCCCCACGGACACAAGAGACCCAGTACTTC. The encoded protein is CASSLSPRTQETQYF.

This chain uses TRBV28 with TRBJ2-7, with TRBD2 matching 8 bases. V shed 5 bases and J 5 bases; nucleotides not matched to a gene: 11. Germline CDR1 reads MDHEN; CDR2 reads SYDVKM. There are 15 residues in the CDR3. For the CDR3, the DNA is TGTGCCAGCAGTCTCCAGCGGGGGTTTGGTAACGAGCAGTACTTC. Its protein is CASSLQRGFGNEQYF.

CDR3 amino acids: CASSTRTGGEMNTEAFF. For the CDR3, the DNA is TGTGCCAGCAGCACAAGGACAGGGGGCGAGATGAACACTGAAGCTTTCTTT. The J gene is TRBJ1-1, the V gene TRBV9; TRBD1 matches 11 bases. The germline V gene encodes CDR1 SGDLS and CDR2 YYNGEE. The length of the CDR3 is 17 residues. J gave up 0 bases and V 4 bases, and 8 bases lay outside the gene matches.

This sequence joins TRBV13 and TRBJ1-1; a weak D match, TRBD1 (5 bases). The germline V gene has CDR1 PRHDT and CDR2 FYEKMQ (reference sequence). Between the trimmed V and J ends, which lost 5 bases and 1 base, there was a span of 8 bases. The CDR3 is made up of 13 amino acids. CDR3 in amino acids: CASSQGQNTEAFF. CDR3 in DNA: TGTGCCAGCAGCCAAGGACAGAACACTGAAGCTTTCTTT.

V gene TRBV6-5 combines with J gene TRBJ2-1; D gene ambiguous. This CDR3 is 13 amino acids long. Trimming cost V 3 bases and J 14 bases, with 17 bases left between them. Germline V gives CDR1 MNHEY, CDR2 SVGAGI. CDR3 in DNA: TGTGCCAGCAGTTATATTTCCATTGGCCCCAAGTTCTTC. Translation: CASSYISIGPKFF.

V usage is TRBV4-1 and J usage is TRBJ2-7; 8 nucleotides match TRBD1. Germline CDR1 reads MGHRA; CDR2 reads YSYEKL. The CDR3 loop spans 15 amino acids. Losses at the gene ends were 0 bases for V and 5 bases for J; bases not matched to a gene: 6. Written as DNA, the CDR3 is TGCGCCAGCAGCCAAGAAGGACAGGGTGTCCACGAGCAGTACTTC. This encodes CASSQEGQGVHEQYF.

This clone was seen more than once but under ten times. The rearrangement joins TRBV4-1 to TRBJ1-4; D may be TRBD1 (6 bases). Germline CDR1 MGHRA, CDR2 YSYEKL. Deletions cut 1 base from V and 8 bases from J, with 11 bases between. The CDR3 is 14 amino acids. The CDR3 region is CASSQVQGKEKLFF. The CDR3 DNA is TGCGCCAGCAGCCAAGTTCAGGGGAAAGAAAAACTGTTTTTT.

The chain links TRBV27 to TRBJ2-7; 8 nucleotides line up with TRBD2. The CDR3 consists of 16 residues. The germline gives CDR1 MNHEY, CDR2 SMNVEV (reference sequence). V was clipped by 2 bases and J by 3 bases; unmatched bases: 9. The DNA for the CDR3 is TGTGCCAGCAGTTTAACCCTCAGCGGGAGTTTCTACGAGCAGTACTTC. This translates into CASSLTLSGSFYEQYF.

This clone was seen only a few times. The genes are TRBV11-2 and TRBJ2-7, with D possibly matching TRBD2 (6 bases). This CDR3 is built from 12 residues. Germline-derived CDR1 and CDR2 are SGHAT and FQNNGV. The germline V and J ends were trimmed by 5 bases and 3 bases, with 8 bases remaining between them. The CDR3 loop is CASSMGGYEQYF. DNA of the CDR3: TGTGCCAGCAGCATGGGGGGCTACGAGCAGTACTTC.

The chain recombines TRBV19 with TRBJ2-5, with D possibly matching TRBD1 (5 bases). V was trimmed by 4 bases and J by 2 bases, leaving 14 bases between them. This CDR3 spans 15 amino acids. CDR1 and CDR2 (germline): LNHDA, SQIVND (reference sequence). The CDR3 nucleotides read TGTGCCAGTAGTAAAGGGGCGTCGTTTCAAGAGACCCAGTACTTC. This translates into CASSKGASFQETQYF.

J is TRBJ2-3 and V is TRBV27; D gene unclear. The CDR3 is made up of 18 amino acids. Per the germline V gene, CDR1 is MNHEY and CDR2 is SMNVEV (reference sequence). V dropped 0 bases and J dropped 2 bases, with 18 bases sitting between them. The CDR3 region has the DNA TGTGCCAGCAGTTTATCCCTCGGTTTAGGATCCTACACAGATACGCAGTATTTT. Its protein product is CASSLSLGLGSYTDTQYF.

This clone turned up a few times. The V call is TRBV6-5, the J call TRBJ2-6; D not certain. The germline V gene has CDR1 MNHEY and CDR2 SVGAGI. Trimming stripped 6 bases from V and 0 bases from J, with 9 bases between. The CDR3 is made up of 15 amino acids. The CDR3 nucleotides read TGTGCCAGCAGAATAAAAGGCTCTGGGGCCAACGTCCTGACTTTC. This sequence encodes CASRIKGSGANVLTF.

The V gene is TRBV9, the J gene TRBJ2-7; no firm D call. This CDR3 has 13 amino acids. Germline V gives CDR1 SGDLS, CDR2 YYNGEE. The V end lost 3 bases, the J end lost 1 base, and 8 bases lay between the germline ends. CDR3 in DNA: TGTGCCAGCAGCGGATTACGTTCCTACGAGCAGTACTTC. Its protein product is CASSGLRSYEQYF.

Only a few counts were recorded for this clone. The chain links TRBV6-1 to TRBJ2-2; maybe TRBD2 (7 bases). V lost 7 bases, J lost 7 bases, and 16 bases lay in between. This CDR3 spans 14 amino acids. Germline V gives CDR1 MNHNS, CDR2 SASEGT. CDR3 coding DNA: TGTGCCAGCATAGCGTACAGGGAGGGCGGGGAGCTGTTTTTT. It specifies CASIAYREGGELFF.

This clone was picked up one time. The CDR3 region is CASSSAGTQYF. In DNA, the CDR3 is TGTGCCAGCAGCTCCGCGGGGACCCAGTACTTC. The chain has TRBV27 and TRBJ2-5, with D possibly matching TRBD2 (5 bases). The germline V and J ends were trimmed by 6 bases and 7 bases, with 9 bases remaining between them. This CDR3 spans 11 amino acids. The germline V gene encodes CDR1 MNHEY and CDR2 SMNVEV (reference sequence).

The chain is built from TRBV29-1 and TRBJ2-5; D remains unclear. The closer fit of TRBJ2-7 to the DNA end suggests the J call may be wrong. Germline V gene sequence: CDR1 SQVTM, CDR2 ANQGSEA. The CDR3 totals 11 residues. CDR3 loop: CSVQETYEQYF. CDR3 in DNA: TGCAGCGTTCAGGAAACCTACGAGCAGTACTTC.

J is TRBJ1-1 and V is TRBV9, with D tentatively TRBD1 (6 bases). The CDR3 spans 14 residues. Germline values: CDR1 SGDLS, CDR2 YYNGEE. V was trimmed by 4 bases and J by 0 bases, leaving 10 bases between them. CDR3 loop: CASSPGHLNTEAFF. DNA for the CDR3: TGTGCCAGCAGCCCGGGACACTTGAACACTGAAGCTTTCTTT. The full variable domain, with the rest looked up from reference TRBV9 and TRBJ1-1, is DSGVTQTPKHLITATGQRVTLRCSPRSGDLSVYWYQQSLDQGLQFLIQYYNGEERAKGNILERFSAQQFPDLHSELNLSSLELGDSALYFCASSPGHLNTEAFFGQGTRLTVV.

The CDR3 nucleotides read TGCAGCGTCGAAACCGGGACTATCAATGAGCAGTTCTTC. It codes for CSVETGTINEQFF. The chain carries TRBV29-1 and TRBJ2-1; TRBD2 aligns across 7 bases. The CDR3 spans 13 residues. Germline trimming cut 6 bases from V and 6 bases from J; bases unmatched to any gene: 8. Germline V gene lookup returns CDR1 SQVTM and CDR2 ANQGSEA.

The CDR3 DNA follows: TGTGCCAGCACCTTGCAGGGTTACTACGAGCAGTACTTC. Protein: CASTLQGYYEQYF. The rearrangement joins TRBV28 to TRBJ2-7; D might be TRBD1 (5 bases). Germline assignment: CDR1 MDHEN and CDR2 SYDVKM. This CDR3 has 13 residues. V dropped 7 bases and J dropped 3 bases, with 13 bases sitting between them.

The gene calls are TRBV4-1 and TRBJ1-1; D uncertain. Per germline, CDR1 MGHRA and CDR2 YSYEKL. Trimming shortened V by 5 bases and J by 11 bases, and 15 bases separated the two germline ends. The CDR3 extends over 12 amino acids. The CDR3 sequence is CASSSGLSGAFF. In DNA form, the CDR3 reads TGCGCCAGCAGCTCAGGTCTCTCTGGGGCTTTCTTT.